Presented here are 7 T cell receptor beta chains from one specimen sequenced in a study of blood T cell repertoires in COVID-19. The protocol was immunoSEQ multiplex PCR, while the TCRdb copy is restricted to in-frame clones and leaves out a portion. The sample includes about 250,000 clones, approximately 86% of them seen just once. The sequenced sample consisted of peripheral blood. These TCRs come from an elderly man with acute or convalescent COVID-19.

The V gene is TRBV19, the J gene TRBJ2-2; the match to TRBD1 covers 9 bases. The V gene end was trimmed by 4 bases and the J gene end by 5 bases; junction bases not matched to a gene: 2. The CDR3 sequence is 14 residues long. CDR1 is LNHDA and CDR2 is SQIVND in the germline V gene (reference sequence). CDR3: CASSRQGETGELFF. The CDR3 DNA reads TGTGCCAGTAGTAGACAGGGGGAGACCGGGGAGCTGTTTTTT. Full variable domain (missing parts from reference TRBV19 and TRBJ2-2): DGGITQSPKYLFRKEGQNVTLSCEQNLNHDAMYWYRQDPGQGLRLIYYSQIVNDFQKGDIAEGYSVSREKKESFPLTVTSAQKNPTAFYLCASSRQGETGELFFGEGSRLTVL.

This rearrangement joins TRBV5-8 to TRBJ1-2; no clear D. Germline assignment: CDR1 SGHTS and CDR2 YDEGEE. Trimming shortened V by 4 bases and J by 4 bases, and 14 bases separated the two germline ends. The CDR3 totals 14 residues. The CDR3 bases are TGTGCCAGCAGCCGAGACTCCCTTCGCTATGGCTACACCTTC. Its translation is CASSRDSLRYGYTF.

The chain recombines TRBV10-3 with TRBJ2-1; D might be TRBD2 (6 bases). This CDR3 comprises 14 residues. Trimming removed 6 bases from V and 7 bases from J, with 16 bases in between. CDR1 is ENHRY and CDR2 is SYGVKD in the germline V gene. The CDR3 DNA sequence: TGTGCCATCAGCCGGGACTGGCTTAAGAATGAGCAGTTCTTC. Its translation is CAISRDWLKNEQFF.

The chain combines TRBV4-2 with TRBJ2-1; perhaps TRBD2 as D (6 bases). Trimming removed 4 bases at V and 0 bases at J, with 13 bases between. Germline V gives CDR1 LGHNA, CDR2 YNFKEQ. CDR3 length equals 16 residues. The CDR3: CASSPRLGVSYNEQFF. The CDR3 nucleotides read TGTGCCAGCAGCCCGCGACTAGGGGTCTCCTACAATGAGCAGTTCTTC.

V usage is TRBV9 and J usage is TRBJ2-1; 7 bases are shared with TRBD2. Per the germline V gene, CDR1 is SGDLS and CDR2 is YYNGEE. After removal of 3 bases from V and 12 bases from J, the junction contained 12 bases not matched to a gene. The CDR3 is 14 residues long. CDR3 coding DNA: TGTGCCAGCAGCGGCAGGACTAGTGGTTCGGGGCAGTTCTTC. Protein: CASSGRTSGSGQFF.

This sequence joins TRBV19 and TRBJ1-2, with 8 nucleotides matching TRBD1. The CDR3 is made up of 13 amino acids. In germline, CDR1 is LNHDA, CDR2 SQIVND (reference sequence). The ends lost 7 bases at V and 4 bases at J; junction bases unmatched: 5. The CDR3 reads CASIRGQGYGYTF. The CDR3 DNA reads TGTGCCAGTATCCGTGGACAGGGCTATGGCTACACCTTC.

The rearrangement uses TRBV7-2 and TRBJ2-4; 7 positions match TRBD1. With V trimmed by 1 base and J by 3 bases, 3 bases remained unmatched. CDR1 SGHTA and CDR2 FQGNSA come from the germline V gene. The CDR3 has 15 residues. CDR3 coding DNA: TGTGCCAGCAGCTTAGGCCGGGACAGCAAAAACATTCAGTACTTC. As protein: CASSLGRDSKNIQYF.